The clone carrying this T cell receptor (beta chain) occurred once. The entry originates in a study of shared clonotypes between healthy human individuals. At the level of the study: The donor group consisted of a couple of women and a few men, aged 18 to 49.

Subsets obtained from CD4+ cells comprised CD45RA+ naive and CD45RA-negative memory cells. The CDR3 loop spans 14 amino acids. V was trimmed by 0 bases and J by 5 bases, leaving 11 bases between them. CDR1 is SGHNT, CDR2 YYREEE, per germline (reference sequence). Repertoires were generated with immunoSEQ multiplex PCR, while TCRdb's copy carries only in-frame clones and drops some. The repertoire holds roughly 500,000 clones, more than 95% seen once, with 0.05% to 0.07% in the top ten. The source of this sequence is a woman aged 25 to 45 in good health. The chain couples TRBV5-4 to TRBJ2-5, with D tentatively TRBD2 (6 bases). The sample consisted of naive CD4+ T cells sorted from blood. Subset: CD45RA+ positively selected. The DNA for the CDR3 is TGTGCCAGCAGCTTGGTAGTAGGAGGGGAGACCCAGTACTTC. This translates into CASSLVVGGETQYF.